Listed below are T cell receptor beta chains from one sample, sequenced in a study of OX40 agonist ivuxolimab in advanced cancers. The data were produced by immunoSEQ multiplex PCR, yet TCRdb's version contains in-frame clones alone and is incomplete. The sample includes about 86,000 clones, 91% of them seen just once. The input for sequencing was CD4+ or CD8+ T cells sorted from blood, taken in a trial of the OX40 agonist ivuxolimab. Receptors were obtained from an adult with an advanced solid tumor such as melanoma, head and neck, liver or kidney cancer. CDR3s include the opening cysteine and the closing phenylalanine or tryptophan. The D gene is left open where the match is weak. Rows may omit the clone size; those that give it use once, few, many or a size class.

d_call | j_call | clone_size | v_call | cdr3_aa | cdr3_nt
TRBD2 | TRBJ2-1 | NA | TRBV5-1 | CATALAGGSNEQFF | TGCGCCACCGCACTAGCGGGAGGGTCTAATGAGCAGTTCTTC
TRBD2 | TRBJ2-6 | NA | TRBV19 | CASSTRGGAGANVLTF | TGTGCCAGTAGTACCCGGGGAGGGGCTGGGGCCAACGTCCTGACTTTC
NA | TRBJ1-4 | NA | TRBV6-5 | CASRGTATNEKLFF | TGTGCCAGCAGGGGTACAGCAACTAATGAAAAACTGTTTTTT
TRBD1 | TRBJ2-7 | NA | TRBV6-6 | CASSYPGTGTYEQYF | TGTGCCAGCAGTTACCCCGGGACAGGGACCTACGAGCAGTACTTC
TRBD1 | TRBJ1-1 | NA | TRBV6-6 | CASSYGTGLNTEAFF | TGTGCCAGCAGTTATGGGACAGGTTTGAACACTGAAGCTTTCTTT
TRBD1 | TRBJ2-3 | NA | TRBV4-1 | CASSQDSGGGTDTQYF | TGCGCCAGCAGCCAAGATTCAGGGGGCGGCACAGATACGCAGTATTTT
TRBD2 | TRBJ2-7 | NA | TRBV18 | CASSPPASGRDEQYF | TGTGCCAGCTCACCACCGGCTAGCGGGAGGGACGAGCAGTACTTC
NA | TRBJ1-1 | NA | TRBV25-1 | CASSEYGGGNTEAFF | TGTGCCAGCAGTGAATACGGGGGTGGGAACACTGAAGCTTTCTTT
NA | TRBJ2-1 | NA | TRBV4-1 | CASSQDEVKEQFF | TGCGCCAGCAGCCAAGATGAGGTGAAAGAGCAGTTCTTC
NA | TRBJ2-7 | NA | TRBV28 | CASLGGYEQYF | TGTGCCAGCTTAGGGGGCTACGAGCAGTACTTC
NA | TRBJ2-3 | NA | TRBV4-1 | CASSQVIAADTQYF | TGCGCCAGCAGCCAAGTGATAGCAGCAGATACGCAGTATTTT
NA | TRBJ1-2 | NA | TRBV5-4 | CASSPMGGSYGYTF | TGTGCCAGCAGCCCCATGGGCGGGAGCTATGGCTACACCTTC
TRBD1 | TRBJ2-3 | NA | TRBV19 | CASSIQGAGYTDTQYF | TGTGCCAGTAGTATACAGGGGGCAGGGTACACAGATACGCAGTATTTT
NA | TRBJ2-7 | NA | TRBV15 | CATSRDLGQDEQYF | TGTGCCACCAGCAGAGATCTGGGGCAAGACGAGCAGTACTTC
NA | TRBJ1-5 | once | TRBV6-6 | CASSYNSRGQPQHF | TGTGCCAGCAGTTACAACAGCCGTGGTCAGCCCCAGCATTTT
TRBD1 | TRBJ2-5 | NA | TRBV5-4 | CASSFPDRDSLETQYF | TGTGCCAGCAGCTTCCCGGACAGGGACTCGCTAGAGACCCAGTACTTC
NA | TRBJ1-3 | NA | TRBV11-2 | CASSSTGGPGNTIYF | TGTGCCAGCAGCTCGACCGGGGGACCTGGAAACACCATATATTTT
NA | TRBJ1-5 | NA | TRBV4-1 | CASSQDGGGGGGQPQHF | TGCGCCAGCAGCCAAGATGGGGGAGGGGGAGGAGGTCAGCCCCAGCATTTT
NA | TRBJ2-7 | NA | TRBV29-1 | CSVRPGIYEQYF | TGCAGCGTTCGCCCCGGGATCTACGAGCAGTACTTC
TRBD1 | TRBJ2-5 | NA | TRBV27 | CASSRDRGPVETQYF | TGTGCCAGCAGCCGGGACAGGGGGCCCGTAGAGACCCAGTACTTC
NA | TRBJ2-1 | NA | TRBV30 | CAWSRDGLTEQFF | TGTGCCTGGAGCCGGGACGGCCTTACTGAGCAGTTCTTC
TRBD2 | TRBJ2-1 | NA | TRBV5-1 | CASSLPGLAEGPSYNEQFF | TGCGCCAGCAGCTTGCCGGGACTAGCGGAGGGACCCTCCTACAATGAGCAGTTCTTC
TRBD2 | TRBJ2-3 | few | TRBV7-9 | CASSLDSGSTDTQYF | TGTGCCAGCAGCTTGGATAGCGGGAGCACAGATACGCAGTATTTT
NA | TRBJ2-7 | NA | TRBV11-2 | CASSLDLGLAYEQYF | TGTGCCAGCAGCTTAGACTTAGGCCTAGCCTACGAGCAGTACTTC
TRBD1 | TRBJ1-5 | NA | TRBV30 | CAWSEGQGGYQPQHF | TGTGCCTGGAGTGAAGGACAGGGGGGATATCAGCCCCAGCATTTT
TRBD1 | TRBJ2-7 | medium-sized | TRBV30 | CAWKHRDSTYEQYF | TGTGCCTGGAAACACCGGGACAGCACCTACGAGCAGTACTTC
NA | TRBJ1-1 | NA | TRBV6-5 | CASIHPQAAEAFF | TGTGCCAGCATTCACCCACAGGCGGCTGAAGCTTTCTTT
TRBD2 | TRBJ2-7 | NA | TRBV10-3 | CAISPGLAGTYEQYF | TGTGCCATCAGTCCAGGACTAGCGGGTACCTACGAGCAGTACTTC
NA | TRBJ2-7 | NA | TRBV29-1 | CSASDSFSYEQYF | TGCAGCGCTTCGGACAGTTTCTCCTACGAGCAGTACTTC